The 8 T cell receptor beta chains below all came from one sample that was sequenced in a study of shared clonotypes between healthy human individuals. Sequencing used immunoSEQ multiplex PCR; TCRdb keeps in-frame clones, though not all of them. The repertoire consists of 800,000 to 1,200,000 clones, with 75% to 85% occurring once and the leading ten covering around 0.47%. Sample: memory CD4+ T cells from PBMCs. Documented subset: CD45RA-negative fraction. Receptors originate from a man aged 18 to 29 in good health. Some clones in this sample may be carry-over from other donors' samples.

In this sample, this clone turned up a few times. The genes are TRBV30 and TRBJ2-7; D is ambiguous. V shed 4 bases and J shed 7 bases, with 14 bases lying between them. CDR3 length: 12 amino acids. Germline assignment: CDR1 GTSNPN and CDR2 SVGIG (reference sequence). The CDR3: CAWNRPLREQYF. The CDR3 region has the DNA TGTGCCTGGAATCGCCCACTACGGGAGCAGTACTTC.

The J gene is TRBJ1-1, the V gene TRBV5-4; no clear D. This CDR3 is 14 amino acids long. Per the germline V gene, CDR1 is SGHNT and CDR2 is YYREEE (reference sequence). The ends were cut back, 1 base at V and 8 bases at J, with 15 bases in the middle. The CDR3 protein is CASSLSNRAMEAFF. The CDR3 nucleotides read TGTGCCAGCAGCTTGAGTAATAGGGCTATGGAAGCTTTCTTT.

The rearrangement uses TRBV30 and TRBJ2-7; weak D call: TRBD1 (6 bases). Germline assignment: CDR1 GTSNPN and CDR2 SVGIG (reference sequence). The CDR3 runs 13 residues. The V end was cut by 0 bases, the J end by 6 bases, with 12 bases between. The CDR3: CAWSVGGLGEQYF. The CDR3 coding sequence is TGTGCCTGGAGTGTTGGGGGCCTGGGCGAGCAGTACTTC.

This chain joins TRBV7-2 and TRBJ2-2; D is ambiguous. This CDR3 region has 14 residues. CDR1 is SGHTA, CDR2 FQGNSA, per germline. V was clipped by 3 bases and J by 7 bases, with 12 bases between them. CDR3 DNA sequence: TGTGCCAGCAGCTTCTCCCGAAGGGTCGGGGAGCTGTTTTTT. The encoded protein is CASSFSRRVGELFF. Looking up the rest from reference TRBV7-2 and TRBJ2-2 gives the full variable domain: GAGVSQSPSNKVTEKGKDVELRCDPISGHTALYWYRQSLGQGLEFLIYFQGNSAPDKSGLPSDRFSAERTGGSVSTLTIQRTQQEDSAVYLCASSFSRRVGELFFGEGSRLTVL.

J is TRBJ2-7 and V is TRBV6-1; tentative D call: TRBD1 (5 bases). Germline CDR1 MNHNS, CDR2 SASEGT. The CDR3 sequence is 14 residues long. The V end was cut by 2 bases, the J end by 2 bases, with 10 bases between. This CDR3 reads CASSEQGFTYEQYF. The CDR3 DNA sequence: TGTGCCAGCAGTGAACAGGGATTCACCTACGAGCAGTACTTC.

As for this clone: Different DNA sequences within this sample yield the same CDR3. This chain connects TRBV11-2 to TRBJ2-1; the match to TRBD1 covers 8 bases. CDR3 size: 15 residues. V shed 1 base and J 4 bases; nucleotides not matched to a gene: 3. The germline V gene encodes CDR1 SGHAT and CDR2 FQNNGV. For the CDR3, the DNA is TGTGCCAGCAGCTTAGGACAGGGGTCGTACAATGAGCAGTTCTTC. Residues: CASSLGQGSYNEQFF.

The chain couples TRBV7-8 to TRBJ1-4; D is uncertain. The CDR3 consists of 16 residues. The germline V gene has CDR1 SGHVS and CDR2 FQNEAQ. Trimming stripped 4 bases from V and 4 bases from J, with 16 bases between. Here the CDR3 reads CASSSLEFRYNEKLFF. The CDR3 nucleotides are TGTGCCAGCAGCTCCCTGGAGTTCCGATATAATGAAAAACTGTTTTTT.

The gene calls are TRBV9 and TRBJ1-4; possible D gene TRBD1, 6 bases. V was clipped by 2 bases and J by 7 bases, with 18 bases between them. Germline V CDR1 and CDR2: SGDLS, YYNGEE. This CDR3 is 16 amino acids long. The CDR3, as DNA: TGTGCCAGCAGCGTGGCTATCGGGACATGGGGTGAAAAACTGTTTTTT. Encoded protein: CASSVAIGTWGEKLFF.